Listed below are T cell receptor beta chains from one sample, sequenced in a study of T cells in Graves' hyperthyroidism and ophthalmopathy. Via MiXCR, TCRdb re-called the multiplex PCR reads, giving one row per CDR3 protein. The data contain 300,000 or so distinct CDR3 sequences, about 15% of them singletons. Specimen: blood. Source of these receptors: a woman in her sixties with Graves' ophthalmopathy. The conserved cysteine and the conserved F or W are not part of the CDR3 here. Fields, in order: J gene, V gene, CDR3 protein.

J gene: TRBJ1-6
V gene: TRBV30
CDR3 protein: AWNTVSSPLH

J gene: TRBJ1-5
V gene: TRBV27
CDR3 protein: ASRKQGVNQPQH

J gene: TRBJ1-2
V gene: TRBV2
CDR3 protein: ASSGIPGQKNYGYT

J gene: TRBJ2-1
V gene: TRBV6-6
CDR3 protein: ASSYFSGQGDEQF

J gene: TRBJ2-1
V gene: TRBV6-1
CDR3 protein: ASSIGTGDSNEQF

J gene: TRBJ1-5
V gene: TRBV18
CDR3 protein: ASSPYSNQPQH

J gene: TRBJ1-3
V gene: TRBV6-1
CDR3 protein: ARTAGGNTIY

J gene: TRBJ2-3
V gene: TRBV29-1
CDR3 protein: SVDEVAGEFTDTQY

J gene: TRBJ2-7
V gene: TRBV20-1
CDR3 protein: SANTDRAYEQY

J gene: TRBJ2-3
V gene: TRBV7-2
CDR3 protein: ASSLALTSGGTDTQY

J gene: TRBJ2-7
V gene: TRBV9
CDR3 protein: ASSLKPGQRAYEQY

J gene: TRBJ1-5
V gene: TRBV19
CDR3 protein: ASSMQGRSSISNQPQH

J gene: TRBJ2-6
V gene: TRBV4-2
CDR3 protein: AGSQDRSPGANVLT

J gene: TRBJ2-3
V gene: TRBV5-1
CDR3 protein: ASSSGQGGFITDTQY

J gene: TRBJ2-7
V gene: TRBV20-1
CDR3 protein: SARGDSSYEQY

J gene: TRBJ2-1
V gene: TRBV6-2/TRBV6-3
CDR3 protein: AIHPGWLAGAVDEQF

J gene: TRBJ1-1
V gene: TRBV6-1
CDR3 protein: TTLPPGKLNTEAF

J gene: TRBJ2-3
V gene: TRBV5-1
CDR3 protein: ASRSGGADTQY

J gene: TRBJ2-4
V gene: TRBV15
CDR3 protein: ATSRGTGTGLDKNIQY

J gene: TRBJ1-2
V gene: TRBV30
CDR3 protein: AWSVLFQRDGYT

J gene: TRBJ1-3
V gene: TRBV20-1
CDR3 protein: SALTGSGNTIY

J gene: TRBJ1-3
V gene: TRBV12-3/TRBV12-4
CDR3 protein: ASSHMEASGNTIY

J gene: TRBJ1-2
V gene: TRBV2
CDR3 protein: ASSVKEADGYT

J gene: TRBJ2-3
V gene: TRBV20-1
CDR3 protein: SVRLAGADTQY

J gene: TRBJ2-5
V gene: TRBV5-1
CDR3 protein: ASSSGTSGRAYQETQY

J gene: TRBJ2-7
V gene: TRBV5-1
CDR3 protein: ASSSAPDTLYEQY

J gene: TRBJ2-5
V gene: TRBV20-1
CDR3 protein: SARGTSGRWETQY

J gene: TRBJ2-7
V gene: TRBV20-1
CDR3 protein: SAQNGLASYEQY

J gene: TRBJ1-6
V gene: TRBV20-1
CDR3 protein: SARLQGANSPLH

J gene: TRBJ1-2
V gene: TRBV6-5
CDR3 protein: ASSYSLPSLGGYT

J gene: TRBJ2-1
V gene: TRBV5-6
CDR3 protein: ASSFGGGIGLDEQF

J gene: TRBJ1-4
V gene: TRBV7-2
CDR3 protein: ASSKNRGTNEKLF

J gene: .
V gene: TRBV11-1
CDR3 protein: ASSFGQGYNEQY

J gene: TRBJ2-5
V gene: TRBV20-1
CDR3 protein: SASGDNQETQY

J gene: TRBJ1-6
V gene: TRBV6-6
CDR3 protein: ASSYPPGQRILTPLH

J gene: TRBJ1-6
V gene: TRBV7-2
CDR3 protein: ASSQESALSYNSPLH

J gene: TRBJ1-5
V gene: TRBV11-2
CDR3 protein: ASSKDGGTQPQH

J gene: TRBJ2-7
V gene: TRBV9
CDR3 protein: ASSVGPYYEQY

J gene: TRBJ2-1
V gene: TRBV7-9
CDR3 protein: ASSLGSRLERPYNEQF

J gene: TRBJ2-1
V gene: TRBV11-3
CDR3 protein: ASSRQGSSYNEQF